Listed here are 4 T cell receptor beta chains from one sample, sequenced in a study of blood T cells in healthy people across ages. A second PCR, run for about 7 to 11 cycles, used a sample-barcoded 5' primer plus a J-beta primer mix. TCRdb fed the 5' RACE reads into MiXCR, producing one record per CDR3 protein. The table has around 790,000 distinct CDR3 sequences, under 45% seen once. Sequenced input: blood. The source of these receptors is a man in his 60s in good health.

Points on this clonotype: This may stem from a read error, because a much larger clone lies one nucleotide away. The rearrangement joins TRBV12-3 or TRBV12-4 to TRBJ2-2; D is possibly TRBD1 or TRBD2 (5 bases each). The CDR3 is made up of 12 amino acids. The CDR3 DNA sequence: TGTGCCAGCAAAGGGACCTTCGGGGAGCTGTGTTTT. Its translation is CASKGTFGELCF.

The rearrangement links TRBV20-1 to TRBJ2-5; D assignment may be TRBD1 or TRBD2 (6 bases each). From germline, CDR1 is DFQATT and CDR2 SNEGSKA (reference sequence). The CDR3 sequence is 14 residues long. Trimming left V 1 base short and J 5 bases short, with 14 bases between. CDR3 loop: CSARASTGGETQYF. In nucleotides, the CDR3 is TGCAGTGCTAGAGCCTCGACAGGAGGGGAGACCCAGTACTTC.

This rearrangement joins TRBV29-1 to TRBJ2-1; D possibly corresponds to TRBD1 (6 bases). Germline loops: CDR1 SQVTM, CDR2 ANQGSEA. This CDR3 is built from 12 residues. The V gene lost 3 bases and the J gene lost 4 bases, with 7 bases spanning the gap. CDR3 DNA sequence: TGCAGCGTTGACGACAGGTACAATGAGCAGTTCTTC. Its protein is CSVDDRYNEQFF.

The chain joins TRBV10-3 to TRBJ1-2; D is unresolved. The CDR3 loop spans 13 amino acids. From germline, CDR1 is ENHRY and CDR2 SYGVKD. V gave up 6 bases and J gave up 3 bases, with 11 bases separating them. This CDR3 is CAIRGNSDYGYTF. CDR3 sequence (DNA): TGTGCCATCAGAGGGAATTCAGACTATGGCTACACCTTC.